This T cell receptor beta chain emerged from a study of blood T cell repertoires in COVID-19 (TCRdb year 2020). Study-wide context: Collaborator samples came from the United States, Italy and Spain and covered acute and convalescent phases of COVID-19. The repertoires were released in a freely available public database meant as a resource for research on the immune response to SARS-CoV-2. Samples were obtained from the ongoing ImmuneRACE study (first 160 participants) and from about 1,300 subjects provided by 6 global collaborators. The prospective study material was composed of cDNA or gDNA derived from T cells, B-cell-depleted T cells, or PBMCs. Subjects who had been exposed to COVID-19, were actively infected with it, or had recovered from it provided the deeply sampled blood TCRbeta repertoires that made up the dataset. HLA class I and class II types, where available, came from metadata supplied by the sample provider rather than from assay-based typing. Sample metadata almost always included a de-identified subject ID, COVID-19 status, age in years and sex.

Via the germline V gene, CDR1 is SGHTA and CDR2 FQGNSA. The CDR3 sequence holds 15 residues, the cysteine and phenylalanine included. The entry retains the CDR3 DNA only, 45 bases that are in frame from base 1. Trimming costs V 5 bases and J 3 bases, and their ends lie 13 bases apart. The full study reports these points: Clinical and demographic metadata were provided uncurated, with the amount varying by source and participant.

In the case of this clone: The specificity of this receptor is unknown. Base qualities are not recorded, but no much larger clone differs from it by a single base.

Enrolling through a virtual design, the prospective study's participants ranged in age from roughly 18 to 90 years and lived across roughly 23 United States geographic areas. Cohort assignment in the prospective study relied on participant-reported clinical history from a screening survey and a study questionnaire. Recovered participants in ImmuneRACE Cohort 3 were defined as having two consecutive negative NP/OP PCR tests, clearance from a healthcare professional, or resolution of symptoms. In the prospective study, whole blood, serum and a nasopharyngeal or oropharyngeal swab were collected from each participant by mobile phlebotomists. Prospective study participants could optionally give additional blood draws and questionnaires over an approximately two-month period. Before DNA extraction, blood samples from the prospective study were shipped at room temperature or frozen. TCRbeta CDR3 regions were amplified from genomic DNA using the immunoSEQ Assay, a bias-controlled multiplex PCR. In the source study's methods: Nucleated cell counts per sample were estimated from amplification of reference gene primers within the assay. To quantify the absolute abundance of each unique TCRbeta CDR3 rearrangement, sequence reads were collapsed and filtered. Productive Simpson clonality was computed per sample as the square root of Simpson's diversity index over productive rearrangements. What TCRdb holds here is the immuneACCESS table cut down to in-frame rearrangements. Part of the clones is not present; checked against another copy, under half of the missing clones reflect an unresolved V gene, and the others are unexplained. V and J calls and clone size are as listed in that table; D and trimming were resolved from the DNA. The sample data list around 230,000 clones, and roughly nine tenths of these were observed just once. About 2.6% of the sample is in the top ten clones.

The sample comprised PBMCs or T cells enriched from blood (not recorded which). The rearranged segments are TRBV7-2 and TRBJ1-4; the D gene cannot be named for sure. The sequence derives from a woman in her thirties who had recovered from COVID-19. The CDR3 reads as follows: CASSPSPSANEKLFF. The bases read TGTGCCAGCAGCCCGAGCCCCTCGGCTAATGAAAAACTGTTTTTT. The CDR3 plus the reference TRBV7-2 and TRBJ1-4 genes for the other parts give the full variable domain: GAGVSQSPSNKVTEKGKDVELRCDPISGHTALYWYRQSLGQGLEFLIYFQGNSAPDKSGLPSDRFSAERTGGSVSTLTIQRTQQEDSAVYLCASSPSPSANEKLFFGSGTQLSVL.